This is a list of T cell receptor beta chains from one sample in a study of vaccination and CD4 T cells after COVID-19. These TCRs' antigens remain unknown. TCRdb passed the PCR reads through MiXCR, listing each CDR3 protein once. The table includes about 23,000 distinct CDR3 sequences, roughly 62% detected once. The sample in question was CD4+ T cells from blood, cultured in vitro, obtained after SARS-CoV-2 vaccination. These receptors were taken from a human donor who received a COVID-19 vaccine. CDR3s leave out the opening cysteine and the closing phenylalanine or tryptophan. D genes are given only for firm matches.

TRBV30,NA,TRBJ1-3,AWSTGNTIY
TRBV7-3,NA,TRBJ2-2,ASSFGNTGELF
TRBV20-1,TRBD1,TRBJ1-1,SARDYLRQGRNTEAF
TRBV20-1,TRBD1,TRBJ1-5,SATTGMGLGNQPQH
TRBV6-5,NA,TRBJ1-6,ASSYRAGNSPLH
TRBV2,TRBD1,TRBJ1-2,VSRGLSGYT
TRBV30,NA,TRBJ1-2,AWSVLERGYT
TRBV11-3,NA,TRBJ2-1,ASSLAVRNNEQF
TRBV6-1,NA,TRBJ2-3,ASSPGLSTDTQY
TRBV28,NA,TRBJ1-2,ASSLGPGYGYT
TRBV12-5,TRBD2,TRBJ2-7,ASGIAGGAYEQY
TRBV6-1,TRBD1,TRBJ1-2,ASQGEDYGYT
TRBV6-1,NA,TRBJ1-1,ASIRLPNTEAF
TRBV10-3,NA,TRBJ2-1,AISVAVSYNEQF
TRBV20-1,NA,TRBJ1-2,SARDGLYGYT
TRBV27,NA,TRBJ2-3,ASSLSIADTQY
TRBV7-9,NA,TRBJ1-2,ASSLEGGYYGYT
TRBV20-1,NA,TRBJ2-5,SARDSSLRETQY
TRBV20-1,NA,TRBJ2-5,SAPPANGRAQETQY
TRBV5-4,NA,TRBJ1-2,ASSLTGRSAPSIDYGYT
TRBV20-1,NA,TRBJ1-2,SASGGRDYGYT
TRBV6-5,NA,TRBJ2-7,ASSYSTGRPYEQY